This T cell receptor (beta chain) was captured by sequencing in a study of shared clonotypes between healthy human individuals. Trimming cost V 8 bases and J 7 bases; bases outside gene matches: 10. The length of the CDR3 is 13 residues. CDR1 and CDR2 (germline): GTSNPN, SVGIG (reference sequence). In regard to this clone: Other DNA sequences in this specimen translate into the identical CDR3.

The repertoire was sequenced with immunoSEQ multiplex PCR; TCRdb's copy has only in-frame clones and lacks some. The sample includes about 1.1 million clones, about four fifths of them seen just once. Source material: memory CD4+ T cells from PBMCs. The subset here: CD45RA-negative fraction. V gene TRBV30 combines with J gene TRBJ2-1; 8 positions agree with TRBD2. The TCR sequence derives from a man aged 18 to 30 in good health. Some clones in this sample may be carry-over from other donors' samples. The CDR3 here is CAGTRGVGNEQFF. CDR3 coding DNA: TGTGCCGGGACTAGGGGCGTTGGGAATGAGCAGTTCTTC.